The rows below give T cell receptor beta chains drawn from one sample of a study of blood T cells in healthy people across ages. From the 5' RACE reads, TCRdb called clonotypes with MiXCR, one entry per CDR3 protein. Of roughly 730,000 distinct CDR3 sequences detected, about 56% appear once; the ten largest clones hold more than 25%. The sequencing input was blood. The receptors come from a man in his forties in good health. Each CDR3 is given with its conserved first and last residue. The D gene is left open where the match is weak. Clone sizes are given selectively: once, few, many, or a class where the clone is expanded.

cdr3_nt cdr3_aa d_call j_call v_call clone_size
TGCGCCAGCAGCCAAGGGCAGGGGGCGGGTGGTAATTCACCCCTCCACTTT CASSQGQGAGGNSPLHF TRBD1 TRBJ1-6 TRBV4-3 .
TGCAGCGTCGGAGACTGGGAAGAGACCCAGTACTTC CSVGDWEETQYF . TRBJ2-5 TRBV29-1 .
TGTGCCAGCAGTGAAGCGAGAGGGACACAAGGTACTGAAGCTTTCTTT CASSEARGTQGTEAFF . TRBJ1-1 TRBV6-1 .
TGTGCCAGCGGATGGGGCGAGGGTCCGCAGTATTTT CASGWGEGPQYF . TRBJ2-3 TRBV6-2/TRBV6-3 few
TGCAGTGCTAGAGTTCCGGGTCCTAGCGCCTATACGCAGTATTTT CSARVPGPSAYTQYF . TRBJ2-3 TRBV20-1 few
TGTGCCAGCAGCTTAGTGACTAGCGGGTCATTAAAGACCCAGTACTTC CASSLVTSGSLKTQYF TRBD2 TRBJ2-5 TRBV7-2 few
TGTGCCAGCAGTCCCCCCGGCAGTTATGGCTACACCTTC CASSPPGSYGYTF . TRBJ1-2 TRBV28 .
TGTGCCAGCAGTTTAGGGGAGGGCTACGAGCGGTACTTC CASSLGEGYERYF TRBD2 TRBJ2-7 TRBV12-3/TRBV12-4 .
TGCAGCGTTGAAGGGGGACTAAACTATGGCTACACCTTC CSVEGGLNYGYTF . TRBJ1-2 TRBV29-1 .
TGCAGTGCTAGAGGCTTAGGCAGGGGGGTAACAAACTATGGCTACACCTTC CSARGLGRGVTNYGYTF TRBD1 TRBJ1-2 TRBV20-1 .
TGCAGTGCTAGAAGCCAGGTTAGCACAGATACGCAGTATTTT CSARSQVSTDTQYF . TRBJ2-3 TRBV20-1 .
TGTGCCAGCAGTCGCGAAACAGGGATGAACACTGAAGCTTTCTTT CASSRETGMNTEAFF . TRBJ1-1 TRBV4-2 few
TGTGCCAGCAGCTTAGCCGGCGGGACGGTCTACGAGCAGTACTTC CASSLAGGTVYEQYF . TRBJ2-7 TRBV7-2 few
TGTGCCAGCAGCCCTATTACTAGCGGGGGGTACTCCTACAATGAGCAGTTCTTC CASSPITSGGYSYNEQFF TRBD2 TRBJ2-1 TRBV14 .
TGCGCCAGCAGCCAAGAAACCGGAAAAGAGACCCAGTACTTC CASSQETGKETQYF . TRBJ2-5 TRBV4-3 .
TGTGCCAGCAGCCAAGAGCGGACAAACTCCCTAAAACTGTTTTTT CASSQERTNSLKLFF . TRBJ1-4 TRBV3-1 few
TGTGCCAGCAGCTTAGCTATGGACCCTCAAGAGACCCAGTACTTC CASSLAMDPQETQYF . TRBJ2-5 TRBV7-9 .
TGCAGTGCTAGAGGGAGGTCTAGCGGCCTCTCCTACAATGAGCAGTTCTTC CSARGRSSGLSYNEQFF TRBD2 TRBJ2-1 TRBV20-1 .
TGTGCCAGCAGCCATCGTCCGGGACTTGGAGGCTCTGGGGCCAACGTCCTGACTTTC CASSHRPGLGGSGANVLTF . TRBJ2-6 TRBV9 .
TGCAGCGTTGATGGGACTAGCGGGGGCGGCACAGATACGCAGTATTTT CSVDGTSGGGTDTQYF TRBD2 TRBJ2-3 TRBV29-1 .
TGTGCCAGCAGCCCATTAACACAGGGAGCAGGGCTGAACACTGAAGCTTTCTTT CASSPLTQGAGLNTEAFF . TRBJ1-1 TRBV7-3 .
TGCAGTGCTAGAAGTTGGGGCCGCAGCGGGCTTCAAGAGACCCAGTACTTC CSARSWGRSGLQETQYF . TRBJ2-5 TRBV20-1 .
TGTGCCAGCAGCCAAGCAACAGGGGGTAACAATGAGCAGTTCTTC CASSQATGGNNEQFF TRBD1 TRBJ2-1 TRBV3-1 few
TGTGCCAGCAGCTCATACAGGGATCTCTCCTACGAGCAGTACTTC CASSSYRDLSYEQYF . TRBJ2-7 TRBV9 few
TGTGCCAGCAGCCTAATGGCGGAAACGGGTCTAGAGACCCAGTACTTC CASSLMAETGLETQYF . TRBJ2-5 TRBV7-8 once
TGTGCCAGCGGATCGGGAGGGGAAAACATTCAGTACTTC CASGSGGENIQYF TRBD2 TRBJ2-4 TRBV28 once
TGCGCCAGCAGCTTGGGGTATAGAGGACAGCAGAACACTGAAGCTTTCTTT CASSLGYRGQQNTEAFF . TRBJ1-1 TRBV5-1 .
TGTGCCAGCAGCTCGAGTCATGAGGCAGGCAAGACTGAAGCTTTCTTT CASSSSHEAGKTEAFF . TRBJ1-1 TRBV5-5 .
TGTGCCAGCAGTTTATTCGGGGAGAGCTCCTACAATGAGCAGTACTTC CASSLFGESSYNEQYF . TRBJ2-7 TRBV12-3/TRBV12-4 .
TGTGCCAGCAGCTTATATGACAGGGTCTACGAGCAGTACTTC CASSLYDRVYEQYF TRBD1 TRBJ2-7 TRBV7-6 .
TGTGCCAGCAGCTTAGGAGTGGTTGCAGTCCACACAGATACGCAGTATTTT CASSLGVVAVHTDTQYF . TRBJ2-3 TRBV7-8 .
TGTGCCAGCTCACCACCCGGGACCGCTGGAAACACCATATATTTT CASSPPGTAGNTIYF . TRBJ1-3 TRBV18 .
TGTGCCAGCACTCCGAGGTTTAGCACAGATACGCAGTATTTT CASTPRFSTDTQYF . TRBJ2-3 TRBV27 few
TGTGCCAGCAACTTAGACGGGATGGCGAGGCCTAGGGATGGCTACACCTTC CASNLDGMARPRDGYTF . TRBJ1-2 TRBV7-9 .
TGTGCCAGCAGCTTACCAGGCAGGGACTACGAGCAGTACTTC CASSLPGRDYEQYF . TRBJ2-7 TRBV7-9 .
TGTGCCAGCCGGCAAGCCCAGGGTCTCGGTGGCGAGCAGTACTTC CASRQAQGLGGEQYF . TRBJ2-7 TRBV4-2 few
TGTGCCAGCAGTGAGCAGGGCACTCAGCCCCAGCATTTT CASSEQGTQPQHF . TRBJ1-5 TRBV6-1 .
TGTGCCAGCAGCCCCACCGGGACTAGTCGTGTGGATACGCAGTATTTT CASSPTGTSRVDTQYF TRBD2 TRBJ2-3 TRBV7-2 .
TGTGCCAGCCGTGGGGCTTTTGAAGATACGCAGTATTTT CASRGAFEDTQYF . TRBJ2-3 TRBV25-1 .
TGTGCCAGCAGCCCCCAGGGTAGCGATGTGGGAGATACGCAGTATTTT CASSPQGSDVGDTQYF . TRBJ2-3 TRBV7-2 .
TGTGCCAGCAGCCAAGCTCAGGGGGGGCTCGTGGATACGCAGTATTTT CASSQAQGGLVDTQYF . TRBJ2-3 TRBV3-1 once
TGCGCCAGCAGCCAAGCAGAGCGACAGGACCGCACAGATACGCAGTATTTT CASSQAERQDRTDTQYF . TRBJ2-3 TRBV4-3 once
TGCGCCAGCAGCTTGATGGGTGGGACAGGGTCAGGAGGCTACACCTTC CASSLMGGTGSGGYTF TRBD1 TRBJ1-2 TRBV5-1 .
TGTGCCAGCTCACCTCCCGGGACAGGTAGCCTATACGAGCAGTACTTC CASSPPGTGSLYEQYF TRBD1 TRBJ2-7 TRBV18 .
TGCAGTGCCCCATCCGGGACTTCGGTACAAGAGACCCAGTACTTC CSAPSGTSVQETQYF . TRBJ2-5 TRBV20-1 .
TGCGCCAGCAGCTTGGAGGGTCCTCCGAACACCGGGGAGCTGTTTTTT CASSLEGPPNTGELFF . TRBJ2-2 TRBV5-1 .
TGTGCCAGCCGTTCGATCCCGATACAGGGAGTTAGTGAGCAGTTCTTC CASRSIPIQGVSEQFF . TRBJ2-1 TRBV27 .
TGTGCCAGCAGCTTAACTAGCCGGACGACCAACAATGAGCAGTTCTTC CASSLTSRTTNNEQFF . TRBJ2-1 TRBV7-3 .